The T cell receptor (beta chain) described here comes from a study of T cell responses to AZD1222 COVID-19 vaccine. Method: immunoSEQ multiplex PCR; TCRdb's copy keeps in-frame clones and lacks some. The sample carries some 130,000 clones, roughly 90% recorded once. Sample: peripheral blood, taken 28 days after the second AZD1222 dose. The TCR sequence derives from an adult who received the AZD1222 COVID-19 vaccine.

The CDR3 loop reads CASSMARQTGYTF. The CDR3 region has the DNA TGTGCCAGTAGTATGGCCCGACAGACCGGCTACACCTTC. The V call is TRBV19, the J call TRBJ1-2, with a possible D match to TRBD1 (5 bases). CDR3 size: 13 residues. Trimming removed 3 bases from V and 8 bases from J, with 13 bases in between. Per germline, CDR1 LNHDA and CDR2 SQIVND (reference sequence). The complete variable domain, with remaining parts taken from reference TRBV19 and TRBJ1-2, reads DGGITQSPKYLFRKEGQNVTLSCEQNLNHDAMYWYRQDPGQGLRLIYYSQIVNDFQKGDIAEGYSVSREKKESFPLTVTSAQKNPTAFYLCASSMARQTGYTFGSGTRLTVV.